The clone carrying this TCR beta chain was picked up a small number of times. Germline CDR1 reads DFQATT; CDR2 reads SNEGSKA (reference sequence). V was trimmed by 1 base and J by 8 bases, leaving 5 bases between them. This CDR3 has 11 residues. Clones were read by immunoSEQ multiplex PCR, and TCRdb kept only the in-frame ones, dropping some. There are under 80,000 clones in the sample; 94% occur only once, and 0.25% to 0.3% lies in the top ten. The sample comes from a study of technical replicates of blood from several donors. This TCR was sampled from a human donor in good health. The sequencing input was T cells isolated from PBMCs. This sequence joins TRBV20-1 and TRBJ1-4; D uncertain. The DNA of the CDR3 is TGCAGTGCTAGAGTTATCGAAAAACTGTTTTTT. Its translation is CSARVIEKLFF.